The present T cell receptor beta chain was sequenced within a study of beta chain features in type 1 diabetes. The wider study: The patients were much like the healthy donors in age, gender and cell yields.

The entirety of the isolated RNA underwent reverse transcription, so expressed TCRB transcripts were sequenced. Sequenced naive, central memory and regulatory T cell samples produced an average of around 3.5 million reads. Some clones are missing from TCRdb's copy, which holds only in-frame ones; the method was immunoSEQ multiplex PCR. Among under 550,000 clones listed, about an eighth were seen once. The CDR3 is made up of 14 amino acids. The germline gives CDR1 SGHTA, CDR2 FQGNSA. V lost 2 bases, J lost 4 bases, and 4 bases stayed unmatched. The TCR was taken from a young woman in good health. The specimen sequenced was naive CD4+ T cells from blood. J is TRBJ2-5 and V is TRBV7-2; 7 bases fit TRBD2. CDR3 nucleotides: TGTGCCAGCAGCTTAATTAGCGGGCGAGAGACCCAGTACTTC. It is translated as CASSLISGRETQYF.